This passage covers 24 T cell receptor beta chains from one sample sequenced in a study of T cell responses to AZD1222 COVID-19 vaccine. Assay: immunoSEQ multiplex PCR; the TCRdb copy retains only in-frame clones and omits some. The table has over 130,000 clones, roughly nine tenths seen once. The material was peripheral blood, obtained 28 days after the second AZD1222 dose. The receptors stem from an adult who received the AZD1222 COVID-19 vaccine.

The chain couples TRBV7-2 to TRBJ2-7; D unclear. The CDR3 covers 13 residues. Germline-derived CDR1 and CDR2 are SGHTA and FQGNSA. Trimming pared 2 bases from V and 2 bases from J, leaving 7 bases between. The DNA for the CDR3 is TGTGCCAGCAGCTTATACGGAACCTACGAGCAGTACGTC. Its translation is CASSLYGTYEQYV.

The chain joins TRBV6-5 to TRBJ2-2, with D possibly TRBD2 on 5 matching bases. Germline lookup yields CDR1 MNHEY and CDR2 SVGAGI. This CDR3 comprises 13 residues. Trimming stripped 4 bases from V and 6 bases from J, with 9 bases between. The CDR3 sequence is CASSSLGAGELFF. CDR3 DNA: TGTGCCAGCAGTTCACTAGGTGCCGGGGAGCTGTTTTTT.

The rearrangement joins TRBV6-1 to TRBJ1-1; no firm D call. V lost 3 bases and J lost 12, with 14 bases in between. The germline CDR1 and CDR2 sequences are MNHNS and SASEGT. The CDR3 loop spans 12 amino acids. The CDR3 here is CASSDYLPGTFF. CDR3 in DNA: TGTGCCAGCAGTGATTACCTGCCGGGAACTTTCTTT.

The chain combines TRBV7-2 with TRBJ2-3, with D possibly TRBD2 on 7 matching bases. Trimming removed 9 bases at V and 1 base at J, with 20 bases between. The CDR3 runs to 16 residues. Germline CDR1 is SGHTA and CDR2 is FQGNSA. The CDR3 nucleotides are TGTGCCAGTCAACCAAGGGGGGGGCGGGGCACAGATACGCAGTATTTT. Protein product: CASQPRGGRGTDTQYF.

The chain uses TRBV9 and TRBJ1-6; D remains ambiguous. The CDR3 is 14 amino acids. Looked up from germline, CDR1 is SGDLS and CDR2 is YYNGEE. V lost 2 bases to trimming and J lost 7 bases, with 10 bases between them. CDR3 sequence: CASSVGGKNSPLHF. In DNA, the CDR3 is TGTGCCAGCAGCGTGGGAGGGAAAAATTCACCCCTCCACTTT.

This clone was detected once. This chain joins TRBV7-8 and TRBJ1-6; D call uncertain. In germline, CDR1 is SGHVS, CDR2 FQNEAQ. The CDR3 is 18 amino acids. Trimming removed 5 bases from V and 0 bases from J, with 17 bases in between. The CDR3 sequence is CASSASRYRGSYNSPLHF. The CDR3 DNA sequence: TGTGCCAGCAGCGCAAGTCGCTATCGGGGCTCCTATAATTCACCCCTCCACTTT.

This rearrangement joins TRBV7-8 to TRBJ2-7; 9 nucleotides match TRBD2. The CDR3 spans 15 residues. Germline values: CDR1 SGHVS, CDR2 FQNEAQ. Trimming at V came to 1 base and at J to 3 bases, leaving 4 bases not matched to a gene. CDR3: CASSLGVSGGYEQYV. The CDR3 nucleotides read TGTGCCAGCAGCTTAGGAGTTAGCGGGGGCTACGAGCAGTACGTC.

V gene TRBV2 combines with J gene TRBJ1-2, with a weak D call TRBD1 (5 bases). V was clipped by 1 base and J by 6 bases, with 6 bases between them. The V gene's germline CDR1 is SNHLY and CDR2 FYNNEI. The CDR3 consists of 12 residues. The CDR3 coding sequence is TGTGCCAGCAGTGAAGGACAGAATGGCTACACCTTC. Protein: CASSEGQNGYTF.

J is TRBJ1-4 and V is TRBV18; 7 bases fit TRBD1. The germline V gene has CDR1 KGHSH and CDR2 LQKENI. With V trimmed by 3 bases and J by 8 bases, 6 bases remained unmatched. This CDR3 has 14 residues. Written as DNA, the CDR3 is TGTGCCAGCTCACCGGGGCAGGGACAGGAAAAACTGTTTTTT. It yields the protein CASSPGQGQEKLFF.

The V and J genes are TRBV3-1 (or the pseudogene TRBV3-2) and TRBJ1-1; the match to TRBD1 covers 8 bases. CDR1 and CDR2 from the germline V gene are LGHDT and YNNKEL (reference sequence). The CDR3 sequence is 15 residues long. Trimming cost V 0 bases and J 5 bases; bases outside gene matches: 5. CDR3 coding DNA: TGTGCCAGCAGCCAAGATCAGGGGGCGAGAACTGAAGCTTTCTTT. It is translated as CASSQDQGARTEAFF.

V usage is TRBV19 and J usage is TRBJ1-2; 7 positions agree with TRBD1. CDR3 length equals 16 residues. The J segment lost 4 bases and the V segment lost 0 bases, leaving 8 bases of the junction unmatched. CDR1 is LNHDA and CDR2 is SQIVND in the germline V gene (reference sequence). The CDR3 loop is CASSIDSGQTIYGYTF. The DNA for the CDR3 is TGTGCCAGTAGTATAGATTCGGGACAGACCATCTATGGCTACACCTTC.

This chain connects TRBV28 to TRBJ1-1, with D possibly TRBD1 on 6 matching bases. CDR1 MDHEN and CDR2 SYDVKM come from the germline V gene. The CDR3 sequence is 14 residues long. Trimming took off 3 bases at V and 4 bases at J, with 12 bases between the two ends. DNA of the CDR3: TGTGCCAGCAGTTTCGCAGGGGAGGGCACTGAAGCTTTCTTT. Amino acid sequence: CASSFAGEGTEAFF.

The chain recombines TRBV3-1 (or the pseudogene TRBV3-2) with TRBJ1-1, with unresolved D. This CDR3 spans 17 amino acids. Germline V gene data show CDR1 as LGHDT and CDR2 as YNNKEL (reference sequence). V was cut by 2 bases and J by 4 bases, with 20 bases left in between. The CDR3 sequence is CASSQRTAGWGRTEAFF. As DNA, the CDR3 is TGTGCCAGCAGCCAACGGACCGCCGGGTGGGGTCGCACTGAAGCTTTCTTT.

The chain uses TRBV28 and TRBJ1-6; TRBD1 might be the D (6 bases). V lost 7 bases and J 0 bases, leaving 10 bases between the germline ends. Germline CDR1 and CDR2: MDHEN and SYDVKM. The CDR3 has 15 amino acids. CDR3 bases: TGTGCCAGCACCAGGGGATCCTCCTATAATTCACCCCTCCACTTT. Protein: CASTRGSSYNSPLHF.

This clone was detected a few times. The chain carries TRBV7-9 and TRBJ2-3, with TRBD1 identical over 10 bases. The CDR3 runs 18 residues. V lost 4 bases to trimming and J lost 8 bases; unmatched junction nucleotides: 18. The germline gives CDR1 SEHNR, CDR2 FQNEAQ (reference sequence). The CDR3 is CASSWGRQGASQGGTQYF. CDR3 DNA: TGTGCCAGCAGCTGGGGGAGACAGGGGGCTTCCCAAGGTGGTACGCAGTATTTT.

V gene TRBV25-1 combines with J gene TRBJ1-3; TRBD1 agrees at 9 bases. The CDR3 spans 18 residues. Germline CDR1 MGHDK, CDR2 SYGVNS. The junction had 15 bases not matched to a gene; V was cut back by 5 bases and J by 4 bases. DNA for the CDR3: TGTGCCAGCAGTCCTACGGGACAGGGTTTTATTAGGGGAAACACCATATATTTT. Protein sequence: CASSPTGQGFIRGNTIYF.

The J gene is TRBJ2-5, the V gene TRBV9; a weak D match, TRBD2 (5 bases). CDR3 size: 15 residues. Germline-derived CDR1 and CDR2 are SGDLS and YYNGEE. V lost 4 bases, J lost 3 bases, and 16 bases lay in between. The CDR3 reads CASSRHLGAEETQYF. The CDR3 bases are TGTGCCAGCAGCCGACATTTGGGAGCGGAAGAGACCCAGTACTTC.

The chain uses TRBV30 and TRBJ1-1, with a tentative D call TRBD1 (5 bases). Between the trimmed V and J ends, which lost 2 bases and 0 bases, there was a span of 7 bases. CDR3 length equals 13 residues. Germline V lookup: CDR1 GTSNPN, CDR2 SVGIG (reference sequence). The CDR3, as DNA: TGTGCCTGGAGTAGGGGATTGAACACTGAAGCTTTCTTT. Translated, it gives CAWSRGLNTEAFF.

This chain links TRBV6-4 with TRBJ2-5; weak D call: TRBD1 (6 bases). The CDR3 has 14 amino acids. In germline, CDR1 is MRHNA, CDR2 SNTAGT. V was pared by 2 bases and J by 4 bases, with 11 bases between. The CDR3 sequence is CASSDQLGAETQYF. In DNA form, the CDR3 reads TGTGCCAGCAGTGACCAATTGGGGGCAGAGACCCAGTACTTC.

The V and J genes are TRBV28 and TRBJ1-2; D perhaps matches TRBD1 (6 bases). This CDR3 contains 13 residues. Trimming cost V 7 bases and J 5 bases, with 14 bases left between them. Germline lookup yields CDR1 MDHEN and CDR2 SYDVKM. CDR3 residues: CASMGGGRYGYTF. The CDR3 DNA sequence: TGTGCCAGCATGGGAGGGGGGCGGTATGGCTACACCTTC.

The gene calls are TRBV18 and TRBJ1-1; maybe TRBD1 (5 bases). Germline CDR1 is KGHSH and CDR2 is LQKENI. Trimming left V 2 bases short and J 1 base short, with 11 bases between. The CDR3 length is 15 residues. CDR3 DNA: TGTGCCAGCTCACCAGGGGGACGTTCGAACACTGAAGCTTTCTTT. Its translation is CASSPGGRSNTEAFF.

CDR3: CASSYPGDEKLFF. The CDR3 DNA reads TGTGCCAGCAGTTACCCGGGGGATGAAAAACTGTTTTTT. V is TRBV6-5 and J is TRBJ1-4, with D possibly being TRBD1 (5 bases). The CDR3 is 13 amino acids. From germline, CDR1 is MNHEY and CDR2 SVGAGI. The V and J ends lost 2 bases and 6 bases respectively, with 7 bases between them.

The CDR3 DNA reads as TGTGCCAGCAGACTTGGACAGGGCATTACGAACACTGAAGCTTTCTTT. Translation gives CASRLGQGITNTEAFF. The rearrangement links TRBV7-9 to TRBJ1-1, with 8 bases that match TRBD1. The length of the CDR3 is 16 residues. Germline V gene lookup returns CDR1 SEHNR and CDR2 FQNEAQ (reference sequence). Trimming took 6 bases from V and 1 from J; bases not matched to a gene: 10.

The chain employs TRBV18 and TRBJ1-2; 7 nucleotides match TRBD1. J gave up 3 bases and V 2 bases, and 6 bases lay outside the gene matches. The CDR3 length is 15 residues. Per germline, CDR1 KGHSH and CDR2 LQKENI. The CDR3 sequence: CASSPDRALDYGYTF. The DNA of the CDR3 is TGTGCCAGCTCACCAGACAGGGCGTTAGACTATGGCTACACCTTC. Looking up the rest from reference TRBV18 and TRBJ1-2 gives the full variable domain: NAGVMQNPRHLVRRRGQEARLRCSPMKGHSHVYWYRQLPEEGLKFMVYLQKENIIDESGMPKERFSAEFPKEGPSILRIQQVVRGDSAAYFCASSPDRALDYGYTFGSGTRLTVV.